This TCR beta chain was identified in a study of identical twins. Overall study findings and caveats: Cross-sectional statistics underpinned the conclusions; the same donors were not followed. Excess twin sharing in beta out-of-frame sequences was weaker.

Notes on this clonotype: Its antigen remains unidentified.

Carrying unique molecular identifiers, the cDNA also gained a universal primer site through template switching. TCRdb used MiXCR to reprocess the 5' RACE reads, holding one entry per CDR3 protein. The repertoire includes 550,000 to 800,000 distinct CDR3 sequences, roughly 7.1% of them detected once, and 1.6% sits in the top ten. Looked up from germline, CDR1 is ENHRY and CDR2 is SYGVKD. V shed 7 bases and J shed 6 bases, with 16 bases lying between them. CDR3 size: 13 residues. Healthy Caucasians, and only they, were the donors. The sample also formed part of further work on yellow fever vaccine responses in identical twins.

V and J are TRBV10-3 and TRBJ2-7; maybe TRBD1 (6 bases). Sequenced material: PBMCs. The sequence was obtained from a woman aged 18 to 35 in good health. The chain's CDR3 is CAIKQGTEAEQYF. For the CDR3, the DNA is TGTGCCATCAAACAGGGTACAGAGGCCGAGCAGTACTTC.